This T cell receptor beta chain was sequenced in a study of blood T cell repertoires in COVID-19. Study-wide context: Acute and convalescent COVID-19 samples came from the United States, Italy and Spain. Sample material is recorded as cDNA or gDNA derived from T cells, B-cell-depleted T cells, or PBMCs.

Authors' processing steps: From reference gene primer amplification, estimates of nucleated cell counts were derived. The method was immunoSEQ multiplex PCR; TCRdb's version includes in-frame clones alone and lacks a portion of them. V and J calls and clone size are copied from that table; D and trimming were computed from the DNA. This repertoire shows about 280,000 clones, about four fifths found once; its top ten account for approximately 9%. Germline V gene data show CDR1 as LGHNA and CDR2 as YSLEER. This CDR3 spans 15 amino acids. The V segment lost 0 bases and the J segment 4 bases; nucleotides outside the gene matches: 3.

Sequenced: peripheral blood. The rearrangement uses TRBV4-3 and TRBJ1-5; 7 positions agree with TRBD1. The sequence was collected from a woman in her fifties or sixties who had recovered from COVID-19. CDR3 amino acids: CASSQDYRGNQPQHF. Written as DNA, the CDR3 is TGCGCCAGCAGCCAAGATTACAGGGGTAATCAGCCCCAGCATTTT.